The clone carrying this T cell receptor beta chain came up once. The length of the CDR3 is 14 residues. Germline lookup yields CDR1 SQVTM and CDR2 ANQGSEA. The V segment lost 4 bases and the J segment 5 bases; nucleotides outside the gene matches: 4. This entry comes from a study of CD8+ T cells in alopecia areata. The treatment is: oral pan-JAK inhibitor, 5-10 mg twice daily. cDNA serving as the sequencing template came from extracted, reverse transcribed RNA. TCRdb keeps only in-frame clones here, not all; method: immunoSEQ multiplex PCR. Among 95,000 to 150,000 clones listed, 53% were seen once. The chain uses TRBV29-1 and TRBJ2-5, with TRBD2 identical over 13 bases. The clonotype originates from a human donor with alopecia areata. The specimen comprised CD4+ T cells sorted from blood, sampled at week 4, from a patient treated with tofacitinib. The CDR3 sequence is CSVGGTSGMETQYF. In DNA, the CDR3 is TGCAGCGTTGGAGGGACTAGCGGGATGGAGACCCAGTACTTC.